This TCR beta chain was profiled in a study of PD-1 blockade in classical Hodgkin lymphoma. The sample's time point: cycle 4 day 1 (C4D1), after about 6 weeks of nivolumab. In every patient, relapse followed autologous stem cell transplantation, while exposure to brentuximab vedotin differed. Magnetic negative selection was used to purify CD4+ T cells from PBMCs that had been thawed. Profiled with immunoSEQ multiplex PCR; TCRdb holds only in-frame clones, not every one. The sample carries around 18,000 clones, just over 70% recorded once. The CDR3 covers 15 residues. The germline V gene has CDR1 SGHTA and CDR2 FQGNSA. Trimming removed 4 bases from V and 3 bases from J; junction bases left unmatched: 6.

The chain joins TRBV7-2 to TRBJ2-1; 7 bases are shared with TRBD2. The sample in question was CD4+ T cells from blood, obtained before the fourth cycle of nivolumab. The receptor comes from a human donor with classical Hodgkin lymphoma. CDR3 amino acids: CASSSDSGLYNEQFF. Here the CDR3 DNA reads TGTGCCAGCAGCTCGGATAGCGGGCTCTACAATGAGCAGTTCTTC.